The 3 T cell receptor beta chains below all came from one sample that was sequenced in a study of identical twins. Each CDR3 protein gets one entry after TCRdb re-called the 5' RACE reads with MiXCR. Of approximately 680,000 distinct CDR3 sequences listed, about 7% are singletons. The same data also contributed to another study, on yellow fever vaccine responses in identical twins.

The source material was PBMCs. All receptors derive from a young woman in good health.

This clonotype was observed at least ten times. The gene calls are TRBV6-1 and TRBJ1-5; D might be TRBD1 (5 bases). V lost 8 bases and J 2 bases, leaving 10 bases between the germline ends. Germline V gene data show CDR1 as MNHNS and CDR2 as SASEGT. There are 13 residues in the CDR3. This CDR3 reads CASCLGGNQPQHF. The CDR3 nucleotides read TGTGCCAGCTGCTTGGGGGGCAATCAGCCCCAGCATTTT.

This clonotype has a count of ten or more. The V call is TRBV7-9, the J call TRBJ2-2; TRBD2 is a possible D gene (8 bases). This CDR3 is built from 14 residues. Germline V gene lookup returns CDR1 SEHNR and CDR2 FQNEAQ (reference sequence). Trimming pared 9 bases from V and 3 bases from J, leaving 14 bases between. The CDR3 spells CASRQGLDTGELFF. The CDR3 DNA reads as TGTGCCAGTCGACAGGGACTAGACACCGGGGAGCTGTTTTTT.

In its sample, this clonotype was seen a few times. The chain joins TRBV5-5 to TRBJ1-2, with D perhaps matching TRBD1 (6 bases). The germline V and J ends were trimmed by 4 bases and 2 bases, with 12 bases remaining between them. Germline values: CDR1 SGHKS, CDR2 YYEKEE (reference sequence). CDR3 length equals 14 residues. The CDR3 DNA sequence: TGTGCCAGCAGCCCATTTCAGGGGAACTATGGCTACACCTTC. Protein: CASSPFQGNYGYTF. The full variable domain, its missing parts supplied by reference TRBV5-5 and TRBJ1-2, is DAGVTQSPTHLIKTRGQQVTLRCSPISGHKSVSWYQQVLGQGPQFIFQYYEKEERGRGNFPDRFSARQFPNYSSELNVNALLLGDSALYLCASSPFQGNYGYTFGSGTRLTVV.